These 30 T cell receptor beta chains originate from one sample sequenced in a study of OX40 agonist ivuxolimab in advanced cancers. Repertoires were generated with immunoSEQ multiplex PCR, while TCRdb's copy carries only in-frame clones and drops some. The sample includes approximately 75,000 clones, just under 80% of them seen just once. The material was CD4+ or CD8+ T cells sorted from blood, obtained in a trial of the OX40 agonist ivuxolimab. Receptors were obtained from an adult with an advanced solid tumor such as melanoma, head and neck, liver or kidney cancer.

The chain recombines TRBV5-1 with TRBJ1-1; TRBD1 matches at 8 bases. This CDR3 has 16 residues. V gave up 0 bases and J gave up 1 base; unmatched junction bases: 5. Germline CDR1 is SGHRS and CDR2 is YFSETQ. CDR3 in DNA: TGCGCCAGCAGCTTGGACAGGGGGAATCGGAACACTGAAGCTTTCTTT. It codes for CASSLDRGNRNTEAFF.

The chain uses TRBV9 and TRBJ2-2, with 8 bases lining up with TRBD2. With 0 bases clipped from V and 6 bases from J, the junction kept 1 base outside the gene matches. This CDR3 is 14 amino acids long. Germline lookup yields CDR1 SGDLS and CDR2 YYNGEE. DNA of the CDR3: TGTGCCAGCAGCGTAGTCGGGAGGGCCGGGGAGCTGTTTTTT. Its protein is CASSVVGRAGELFF. Based on the CDR3 plus reference TRBV9 and TRBJ2-2, the full variable domain is DSGVTQTPKHLITATGQRVTLRCSPRSGDLSVYWYQQSLDQGLQFLIQYYNGEERAKGNILERFSAQQFPDLHSELNLSSLELGDSALYFCASSVVGRAGELFFGEGSRLTVL.

The chain has TRBV5-1 and TRBJ1-1; possible D gene TRBD1, 5 bases. This CDR3 spans 14 amino acids. The germline V gene has CDR1 SGHRS and CDR2 YFSETQ. Trimming shortened V by 4 bases and J by 0 bases, and 10 bases separated the two germline ends. The CDR3 loop reads CASSPGTLNTEAFF. Written as DNA, the CDR3 is TGCGCCAGCAGCCCTGGGACCCTGAACACTGAAGCTTTCTTT. Full variable domain (outside the CDR3, taken from reference TRBV5-1 and TRBJ1-1): KAGVTQTPRYLIKTRGQQVTLSCSPISGHRSVSWYQQTPGQGLQFLFEYFSETQRNKGNFPGRFSGRQFSNSRSEMNVSTLELGDSALYLCASSPGTLNTEAFFGQGTRLTVV.

CDR3: CASSLARTPEGYTF. DNA of the CDR3: TGCGCCAGCAGCTTGGCCAGGACCCCCGAGGGCTACACCTTC. The rearrangement joins TRBV5-1 to TRBJ1-2; no clear D gene. The CDR3 is made up of 14 amino acids. Looked up from germline, CDR1 is SGHRS and CDR2 is YFSETQ. V gave up 0 bases and J gave up 8 bases, with 14 bases separating them.

Of note for this clone: The same CDR3 is also encoded by other DNA sequences in this sample. The V call is TRBV7-2, the J call TRBJ2-5, with D unclear. CDR3 length: 13 residues. V gave up 3 bases and J gave up 5 bases, with 10 bases separating them. Germline assignment: CDR1 SGHTA and CDR2 FQGNSA. The CDR3 spells CASSFAGEETQYF. DNA for the CDR3: TGTGCCAGCAGCTTCGCCGGTGAGGAGACCCAGTACTTC.

V and J are TRBV6-5 and TRBJ2-3; possible D gene TRBD1, 5 bases. Germline CDR1 is MNHEY and CDR2 is SVGAGI. V was trimmed by 0 bases and J by 4 bases, leaving 11 bases between them. The CDR3 loop spans 15 amino acids. This CDR3 is CASSYSADSPDTQYF. The CDR3 coding sequence is TGTGCCAGCAGTTACTCGGCCGACAGTCCAGATACGCAGTATTTT.

This chain uses TRBV7-6 with TRBJ2-1; 10 bases line up with TRBD2. The V and J ends lost 1 base and 9 bases, in that order; junction bases with no gene match: 9. The V gene's germline CDR1 is SGHVS and CDR2 FNYEAQ. The CDR3 runs to 16 residues. CDR3 in amino acids: CASSLEASGGPGEQFF. The CDR3, as DNA: TGTGCCAGCAGCTTAGAGGCTAGCGGGGGACCGGGTGAGCAGTTCTTC.

The chain has TRBV5-1 and TRBJ1-4; 7 bases line up with TRBD1. This CDR3 has 15 residues. CDR1 and CDR2 from the germline V gene are SGHRS and YFSETQ. The V and J ends lost 10 bases and 8 bases, in that order; junction bases with no gene match: 17. CDR3 loop: CAQQLGNRGGEKLFF. CDR3 nucleotides: TGCGCCCAGCAGTTGGGAAACAGGGGAGGCGAAAAACTGTTTTTT.

This rearrangement joins TRBV18 to TRBJ2-7; 7 nucleotides agree with TRBD1. The germline V gene encodes CDR1 KGHSH and CDR2 LQKENI. J gave up 2 bases and V 2 bases, and 3 bases lay outside the gene matches. CDR3 length: 14 residues. CDR3 loop: CASSPNRGAYEQYF. CDR3 DNA sequence: TGTGCCAGCTCACCAAACAGGGGCGCCTACGAGCAGTACTTC.

The rearrangement links TRBV28 to TRBJ1-1; 7 nucleotides line up with TRBD1. Losses at the gene ends were 4 bases for V and 2 bases for J; bases not matched to a gene: 7. Germline loops: CDR1 MDHEN, CDR2 SYDVKM. The CDR3 length is 15 residues. CDR3: CASSSPRQGNTEAFF. The CDR3 nucleotides read TGTGCCAGCAGTTCTCCCCGACAGGGAAACACTGAAGCTTTCTTT. The full variable domain, its missing parts supplied by reference TRBV28 and TRBJ1-1, is DVKVTQSSRYLVKRTGEKVFLECVQDMDHENMFWYRQDPGLGLRLIYFSYDVKMKEKGDIPEGYSVSREKKERFSLILESASTNQTSMYLCASSSPRQGNTEAFFGQGTRLTVV.

With regard to this clone: The sample holds other DNA sequences that translate to the same CDR3. CDR3 residues: CASSEKAGWGPGEQYF. The CDR3 region has the DNA TGTGCCAGCAGTGAAAAGGCGGGGTGGGGTCCCGGGGAGCAGTACTTC. J is TRBJ2-7 and V is TRBV6-1, with D perhaps matching TRBD2 (6 bases). Trimming pared 2 bases from V and 7 bases from J, leaving 21 bases between. Germline loops: CDR1 MNHNS, CDR2 SASEGT. There are 16 residues in the CDR3.

V gene TRBV5-8 combines with J gene TRBJ2-3, with 8 nucleotides matching TRBD1. The CDR3 is 15 residues long. CDR1 and CDR2 from the germline V gene are SGHTS and YDEGEE. Trimming at V came to 0 bases and at J to 6 bases, leaving 6 bases not matched to a gene. The CDR3 sequence: CASSLARRGLDTQYF. The CDR3 coding sequence is TGTGCCAGCAGCTTGGCCCGCAGGGGGCTCGATACGCAGTATTTT.

The V gene is TRBV18, the J gene TRBJ1-4; 10 bases map to TRBD1. CDR1 is KGHSH, CDR2 LQKENI, per germline. Unmatched junction bases numbered 5, after V lost 8 bases and J lost 5 bases. This CDR3 has 14 residues. The chain's CDR3 is CASQRTGGNEKLFF. DNA for the CDR3: TGTGCCAGCCAAAGGACAGGGGGAAATGAAAAACTGTTTTTT.

This clone occurred a few times. The rearrangement uses TRBV5-6 and TRBJ1-5, with D perhaps matching TRBD1 (6 bases). In germline, CDR1 is SGHDT, CDR2 YYEEEE. Deletions cut 4 bases from V and 4 bases from J, with 12 bases between. The CDR3 is made up of 14 amino acids. CDR3 sequence (DNA): TGTGCCAGCAGCAGGGGGGGATGGAATCAGCCCCAGCATTTT. Translation gives CASSRGGWNQPQHF.

The J gene is TRBJ2-3, the V gene TRBV7-9, with 8 bases identical to TRBD2. V gave up 8 bases and J gave up 0 bases; unmatched junction bases: 4. Looked up from germline, CDR1 is SEHNR and CDR2 is FQNEAQ (reference sequence). This CDR3 region has 14 residues. The chain's CDR3 is CASLAGGSTDTQYF. CDR3 nucleotide sequence: TGTGCCAGCCTAGCGGGTGGGAGCACAGATACGCAGTATTTT. Full variable domain (rest looked up from reference TRBV7-9 and TRBJ2-3): DTGVSQNPRHKITKRGQNVTFRCDPISEHNRLYWYRQTLGQGPEFLTYFQNEAQLEKSRLLSDRFSAERPKGSFSTLEIQRTEQGDSAMYLCASLAGGSTDTQYFGPGTRLTVL.

Comment on this clone: An end of the junction does not agree with germline; a read error may underlie this. The same CDR3 arises from other DNA sequences in this sample as well. The gene calls are TRBV13 and TRBJ2-6; TRBD1 aligns across 7 bases. The CDR3 is 15 amino acids. Germline V gene sequence: CDR1 PRHDT, CDR2 FYEKMQ (reference sequence). The CDR3 here is CASKTGLTGANVLTF. The CDR3, as DNA: TGTGCCAGCAAGACAGGGCTCACTGGAGCCAACGTCCTGACTTTC.

There are a few counts of this clone. The chain combines TRBV4-2 with TRBJ1-5; TRBD1 aligns across 10 bases. With 0 bases clipped from V and 9 bases from J, the junction kept 8 bases outside the gene matches. This CDR3 has 16 residues. Per germline, CDR1 LGHNA and CDR2 YNFKEQ. CDR3 loop: CASSQEGGQGTRPQHF. For the CDR3, the DNA is TGTGCCAGCAGCCAAGAAGGGGGACAGGGGACCAGGCCCCAGCATTTT.

This clone was recorded a few times. The CDR3 loop reads CANFQKLRTETQYF. DNA of the CDR3: TGTGCCAATTTCCAAAAGCTGAGAACCGAGACCCAGTACTTC. The chain has TRBV21-1 and TRBJ2-5; the DNA was not used to check the table's D call, TRBD2. TRBV21-1 is flagged as a pseudogene. The CDR3 runs to 14 residues.

This clone occurred many times. The chain carries TRBV4-2 and TRBJ1-2, with 9 bases that match TRBD1. Trimming took 0 bases from V and 6 from J; bases not matched to a gene: 11. The CDR3 is made up of 17 amino acids. Germline CDR1 reads LGHNA; CDR2 reads YNFKEQ. In DNA, the CDR3 is TGTGCCAGCAGCCAAGATACCGGGACAGGGTGGGCTAATGGCTACACCTTC. This gives the protein CASSQDTGTGWANGYTF.

The V and J genes are TRBV7-9 and TRBJ1-4; D unresolved. There are 14 residues in the CDR3. Trimming shortened V by 5 bases and J by 4 bases, and 11 bases separated the two germline ends. CDR1 SEHNR and CDR2 FQNEAQ come from the germline V gene (reference sequence). In DNA, the CDR3 is TGTGCCAGCAGCCCGGACGGCATTAATGAAAAACTGTTTTTT. It yields the protein CASSPDGINEKLFF.

The chain combines TRBV4-3 with TRBJ1-2; D might be TRBD1 (5 bases). The germline V gene encodes CDR1 LGHNA and CDR2 YSLEER. V was clipped by 3 bases and J by 7 bases, with 15 bases between them. This CDR3 contains 14 residues. Written as DNA, the CDR3 is TGCGCCAGCAGCCAGCGGGGGGAGGGTTCTGGCTACACCTTC. Its protein product is CASSQRGEGSGYTF.

This chain joins TRBV6-1 and TRBJ2-2, with D uncertain. V lost 7 bases and J lost 4, with 13 bases in between. Germline-derived CDR1 and CDR2 are MNHNS and SASEGT. The CDR3 covers 14 residues. The CDR3 spells CASKPRASTGELFF. In DNA, the CDR3 is TGTGCCAGCAAACCTCGGGCAAGCACCGGGGAGCTGTTTTTT.

The chain is built from TRBV28 and TRBJ2-3; 8 bases are shared with TRBD2. In germline, CDR1 is MDHEN, CDR2 SYDVKM. V shed 1 base and J 0 bases; nucleotides not matched to a gene: 12. CDR3 length: 19 amino acids. CDR3 sequence: CASSLSRVGGGLSTDTQYF. CDR3 nucleotides: TGTGCCAGCAGTTTATCCCGGGTGGGCGGGGGGCTTAGCACAGATACGCAGTATTTT. Together with reference TRBV28 and TRBJ2-3, the CDR3 gives the full variable domain: DVKVTQSSRYLVKRTGEKVFLECVQDMDHENMFWYRQDPGLGLRLIYFSYDVKMKEKGDIPEGYSVSREKKERFSLILESASTNQTSMYLCASSLSRVGGGLSTDTQYFGPGTRLTVL.

This rearrangement joins TRBV9 to TRBJ1-2; 8 bases line up with TRBD1. Germline lookup yields CDR1 SGDLS and CDR2 YYNGEE. CDR3 size: 13 residues. Losses at the gene ends were 4 bases for V and 5 bases for J; bases not matched to a gene: 4. The CDR3 bases are TGTGCCAGCAGCCCACAGGGGGAATATGGCTACACCTTC. The encoded protein is CASSPQGEYGYTF.

The genes are TRBV7-8 and TRBJ2-2; TRBD2 matches at 8 bases. J gave up 1 base and V 1 base, and 5 bases lay outside the gene matches. This CDR3 is built from 17 residues. CDR1 is SGHVS, CDR2 FQNEAQ, per germline. As DNA, the CDR3 is TGTGCCAGCAGCTTAGGGAGCGGGGGTGTGAACACCGGGGAGCTGTTTTTT. It translates to CASSLGSGGVNTGELFF. The variable domain in full, completed from reference TRBV7-8 and TRBJ2-2, reads GAGVSQSPRYKVAKRGQDVALRCDPISGHVSLFWYQQALGQGPEFLTYFQNEAQLDKSGLPSDRFFAERPEGSVSTLKIQRTQQEDSAVYLCASSLGSGGVNTGELFFGEGSRLTVL.

The gene calls are TRBV2 and TRBJ2-7; D is perhaps TRBD2 (6 bases). The CDR3 extends over 14 amino acids. The germline gives CDR1 SNHLY, CDR2 FYNNEI. V was shortened by 4 bases and J by 3 bases, with 13 bases between the two germline ends. The CDR3 DNA reads TGTGCCAGCAGTGGTCGGGAGACCGACTACGAGCAGTACTTC. Protein: CASSGRETDYEQYF.

The chain joins TRBV7-2 to TRBJ1-1; no definite D call. V lost 5 bases and J lost 2, with 15 bases in between. The germline CDR1 and CDR2 sequences are SGHTA and FQGNSA. The CDR3 extends over 15 amino acids. The CDR3 nucleotides are TGTGCCAGCAGCCCTGTGGTCGGGGTCAACACTGAAGCTTTCTTT. It translates to CASSPVVGVNTEAFF.

V usage is TRBV6-1 and J usage is TRBJ2-5, with a weak D call TRBD2 (5 bases). Trimming shortened V by 6 bases and J by 5 bases, and 19 bases separated the two germline ends. CDR3 length equals 15 residues. The germline V gene has CDR1 MNHNS and CDR2 SASEGT. In DNA form, the CDR3 reads TGTGCCAGCAGGAGGGTAACTTCGACCCTGGAGACCCAGTACTTC. Translated: CASRRVTSTLETQYF.

The chain combines TRBV7-7 with TRBJ2-5; the D gene is possibly TRBD2 (5 bases). The J call may be mistaken, given a closer DNA end match to TRBJ2-7. Germline CDR1 reads SSHAT; CDR2 reads FNYEAQ (reference sequence). The CDR3 runs 13 residues. DNA for the CDR3: TGTGCCAGCAGTTCGGGATCCTCCTACGAGCAGTACTTC. Translated, it gives CASSSGSSYEQYF.

The chain joins TRBV5-4 to TRBJ2-7; 13 bases line up with TRBD2. The CDR3 length is 17 residues. Germline V gives CDR1 SGHNT, CDR2 YYREEE (reference sequence). V was pared by 0 bases and J by 4 bases, with 7 bases of the junction left unmatched. The CDR3 DNA is TGTGCCAGCAGCTTGGGCCCACTAGCGGGGGGGCCTTACGAGCAGTACTTC. Its translation is CASSLGPLAGGPYEQYF.